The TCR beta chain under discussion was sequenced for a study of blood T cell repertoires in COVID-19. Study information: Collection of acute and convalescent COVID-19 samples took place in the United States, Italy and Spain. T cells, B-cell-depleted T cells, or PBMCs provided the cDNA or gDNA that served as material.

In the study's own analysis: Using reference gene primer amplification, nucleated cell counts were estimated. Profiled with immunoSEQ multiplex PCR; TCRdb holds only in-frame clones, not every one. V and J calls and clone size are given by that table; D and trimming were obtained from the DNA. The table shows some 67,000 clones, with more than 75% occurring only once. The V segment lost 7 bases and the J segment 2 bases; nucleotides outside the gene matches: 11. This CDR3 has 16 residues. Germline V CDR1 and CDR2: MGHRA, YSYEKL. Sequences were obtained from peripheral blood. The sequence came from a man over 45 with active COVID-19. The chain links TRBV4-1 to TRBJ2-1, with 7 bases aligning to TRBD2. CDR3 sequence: CASNRQGLVTYNEQFF. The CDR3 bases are TGCGCCAGCAACCGACAAGGACTAGTCACCTACAATGAGCAGTTCTTC.